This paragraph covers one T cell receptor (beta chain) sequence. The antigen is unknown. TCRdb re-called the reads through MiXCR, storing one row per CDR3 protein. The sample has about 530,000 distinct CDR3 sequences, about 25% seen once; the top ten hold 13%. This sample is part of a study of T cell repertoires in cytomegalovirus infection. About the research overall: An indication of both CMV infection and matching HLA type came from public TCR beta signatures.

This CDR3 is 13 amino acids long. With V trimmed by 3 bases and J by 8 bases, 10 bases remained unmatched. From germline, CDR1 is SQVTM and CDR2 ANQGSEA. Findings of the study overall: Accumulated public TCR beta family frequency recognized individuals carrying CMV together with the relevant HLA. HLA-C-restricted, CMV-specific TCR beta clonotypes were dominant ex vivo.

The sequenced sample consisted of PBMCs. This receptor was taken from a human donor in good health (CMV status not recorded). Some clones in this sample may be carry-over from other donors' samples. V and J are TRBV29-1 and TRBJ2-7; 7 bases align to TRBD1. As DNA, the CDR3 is TGCAGCGTTGAGGGGGACAGTGGGCAGCAGCAGTACTTC. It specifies CSVEGDSGQQQYF.